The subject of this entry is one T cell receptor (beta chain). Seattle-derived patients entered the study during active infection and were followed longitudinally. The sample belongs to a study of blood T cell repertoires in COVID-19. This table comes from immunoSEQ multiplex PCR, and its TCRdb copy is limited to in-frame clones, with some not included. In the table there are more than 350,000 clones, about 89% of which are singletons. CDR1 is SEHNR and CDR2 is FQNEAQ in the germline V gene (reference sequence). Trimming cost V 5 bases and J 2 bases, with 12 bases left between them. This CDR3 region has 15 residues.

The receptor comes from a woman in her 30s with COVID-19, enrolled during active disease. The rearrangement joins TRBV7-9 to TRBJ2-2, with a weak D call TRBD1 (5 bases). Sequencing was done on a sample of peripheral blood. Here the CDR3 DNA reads TGTGCCAGCAGCGCCAGGGTATTTAACACCGGGGAGCTGTTTTTT. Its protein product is CASSARVFNTGELFF. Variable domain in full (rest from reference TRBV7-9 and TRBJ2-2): DTGVSQNPRHKITKRGQNVTFRCDPISEHNRLYWYRQTLGQGPEFLTYFQNEAQLEKSRLLSDRFSAERPKGSFSTLEIQRTEQGDSAMYLCASSARVFNTGELFFGEGSRLTVL.